Listed below are T cell receptor beta chains from one sample, sequenced in a study of T cells in tumors after PD-1 blockade. The protocol was immunoSEQ multiplex PCR, while the TCRdb copy is restricted to in-frame clones and leaves out a portion. The sample lists under 75,000 clones; over 65% were seen once. Source: PBMCs, taken after anti-PD-1 treatment. The receptors were gathered from a human donor with basal cell carcinoma. Both conserved end residues are part of each CDR3. A D gene is named only where the DNA matches it firmly. For some rows the clone size is stated as once, few or many, or as a class when expanded; others skip it.

V: TRBV13; D: TRBD2; size: NA; J: TRBJ2-3; CDR3: CASSLTSGPSTDTQYF
V: TRBV27; D: NA; size: few; J: TRBJ1-2; CDR3: CASSLSFVAESYGYTF
V: TRBV19; D: NA; size: NA; J: TRBJ1-2; CDR3: CASSPTGTDYGYTF
V: TRBV5-5; D: NA; size: NA; J: TRBJ2-6; CDR3: CASSYLYSGANVLTF
V: TRBV30; D: TRBD1; size: NA; J: TRBJ1-4; CDR3: CAWNRDRGEKLFF
V: TRBV15; D: TRBD1; size: NA; J: TRBJ2-3; CDR3: CATSPDRGSYTQYF
V: TRBV6-1; D: NA; size: NA; J: TRBJ1-5; CDR3: CASSEYYNSNSNQPQHF
V: TRBV5-6; D: TRBD1; size: NA; J: TRBJ2-1; CDR3: CASSVTGANLYNEQFF
V: TRBV28; D: NA; size: NA; J: TRBJ2-6; CDR3: CASASQGSGANVLTF
V: TRBV30; D: NA; size: NA; J: TRBJ1-6; CDR3: CAWSVGEIKSPLHF
V: TRBV30; D: NA; size: NA; J: TRBJ1-3; CDR3: CVTWVGSGNTIYF
V: TRBV4-1; D: TRBD1; size: NA; J: TRBJ1-6; CDR3: CASSQSGTGSFSPLHF
V: TRBV5-1; D: TRBD1; size: once; J: TRBJ1-2; CDR3: CASSLSGQGAYGYTF
V: TRBV19; D: TRBD1; size: once; J: TRBJ2-3; CDR3: CASSISDRGHTDTQYF
V: TRBV3-1/TRBV3-2; D: NA; size: NA; J: TRBJ1-4; CDR3: CASSPGALSNEKLFF
V: TRBV7-2; D: NA; size: NA; J: TRBJ1-1; CDR3: CASSLLMNTEAFF
V: TRBV30; D: TRBD1; size: NA; J: TRBJ1-2; CDR3: CACPRDSVYGYTF
V: TRBV7-2; D: TRBD1; size: NA; J: TRBJ1-3; CDR3: CASSSTGGSGNTIYF
V: TRBV18; D: NA; size: NA; J: TRBJ1-4; CDR3: CASSPPDQGTGKLFF
V: TRBV2; D: NA; size: once; J: TRBJ2-4; CDR3: CASSGDRRSNIQYF
V: TRBV5-1; D: TRBD1; size: once; J: TRBJ1-1; CDR3: CASSPMGQTSTEAFF
V: TRBV24-1; D: NA; size: few; J: TRBJ2-5; CDR3: CATSDISATGRETQYF
V: TRBV9; D: NA; size: NA; J: TRBJ2-3; CDR3: CASTKDQVSTDTQYF
V: TRBV19; D: NA; size: NA; J: TRBJ1-3; CDR3: CASSRQISGNTIYF
V: TRBV11-1; D: TRBD2; size: few; J: TRBJ2-7; CDR3: CASSLWRGKAYEQYF
V: TRBV7-9; D: TRBD2; size: NA; J: TRBJ2-1; CDR3: CASSPLWTSGYNEQFF
V: TRBV11-3; D: TRBD1; size: once; J: TRBJ2-3; CDR3: CASSLRTGGASDTQYF
V: TRBV24-1; D: NA; size: NA; J: TRBJ2-3; CDR3: CATSDSWWSTDTQYF
V: TRBV7-2; D: NA; size: once; J: TRBJ1-2; CDR3: CASSSPGSGRGYTF
V: TRBV30; D: NA; size: NA; J: TRBJ2-3; CDR3: CAWMGGGKWIDTQYF
V: TRBV19; D: TRBD1; size: NA; J: TRBJ2-2; CDR3: CASTNLRGQGNTGELFF
V: TRBV5-1; D: NA; size: NA; J: TRBJ1-1; CDR3: CASSLGHKNTEAFF
V: TRBV3-1/TRBV3-2; D: TRBD2; size: NA; J: TRBJ2-1; CDR3: CASSQSTSSNEQFF
V: TRBV6-5; D: TRBD2; size: NA; J: TRBJ2-7; CDR3: CASSYVGLAGSYEQYF
V: TRBV18; D: NA; size: NA; J: TRBJ1-1; CDR3: CASSPWGNTEAFF
V: TRBV29-1; D: TRBD1; size: NA; J: TRBJ1-1; CDR3: CSVNSQGGGTEAFF